The sample holds many counts of the clone carrying this T cell receptor beta chain. The antigen remains undetermined. TCR beta VDJ and CDR3 were profiled, and genomic DNA was the template. MiXCR, applied by TCRdb to the reads, yields one record per CDR3 protein. The sample holds around 430,000 distinct CDR3 sequences, around 33% seen once. This sample was included in a study of CD8+CD57+ T cells in acquired aplastic anemia. Germline loops: CDR1 SGHTA, CDR2 FQGTGA. The ends were cut back, 5 bases at V and 5 bases at J, with 4 bases in the middle. CDR3 length: 10 residues. Patients sequenced had flow cytometry evidence of CD8+CD57+ cell expansion. Patients, without exception, had severe acquired aplastic anemia. No patient had been given any therapy when blood was sampled. General study findings and limits: Comparison of patients with controls identified about 27 shared CD8+ CDR3 sequences.

What was sequenced was sorted CD4+, CD8+, or CD8+CD57+ T cells (not recorded which) from PBMCs. The V and J genes are TRBV7-3 and TRBJ2-7; D call uncertain. The sequence came from a human donor with aplastic anemia. The CDR3 DNA reads TGTGCCAGCAGCGTAGACGAGCAGTACTTC. Translating it yields CASSVDEQYF.